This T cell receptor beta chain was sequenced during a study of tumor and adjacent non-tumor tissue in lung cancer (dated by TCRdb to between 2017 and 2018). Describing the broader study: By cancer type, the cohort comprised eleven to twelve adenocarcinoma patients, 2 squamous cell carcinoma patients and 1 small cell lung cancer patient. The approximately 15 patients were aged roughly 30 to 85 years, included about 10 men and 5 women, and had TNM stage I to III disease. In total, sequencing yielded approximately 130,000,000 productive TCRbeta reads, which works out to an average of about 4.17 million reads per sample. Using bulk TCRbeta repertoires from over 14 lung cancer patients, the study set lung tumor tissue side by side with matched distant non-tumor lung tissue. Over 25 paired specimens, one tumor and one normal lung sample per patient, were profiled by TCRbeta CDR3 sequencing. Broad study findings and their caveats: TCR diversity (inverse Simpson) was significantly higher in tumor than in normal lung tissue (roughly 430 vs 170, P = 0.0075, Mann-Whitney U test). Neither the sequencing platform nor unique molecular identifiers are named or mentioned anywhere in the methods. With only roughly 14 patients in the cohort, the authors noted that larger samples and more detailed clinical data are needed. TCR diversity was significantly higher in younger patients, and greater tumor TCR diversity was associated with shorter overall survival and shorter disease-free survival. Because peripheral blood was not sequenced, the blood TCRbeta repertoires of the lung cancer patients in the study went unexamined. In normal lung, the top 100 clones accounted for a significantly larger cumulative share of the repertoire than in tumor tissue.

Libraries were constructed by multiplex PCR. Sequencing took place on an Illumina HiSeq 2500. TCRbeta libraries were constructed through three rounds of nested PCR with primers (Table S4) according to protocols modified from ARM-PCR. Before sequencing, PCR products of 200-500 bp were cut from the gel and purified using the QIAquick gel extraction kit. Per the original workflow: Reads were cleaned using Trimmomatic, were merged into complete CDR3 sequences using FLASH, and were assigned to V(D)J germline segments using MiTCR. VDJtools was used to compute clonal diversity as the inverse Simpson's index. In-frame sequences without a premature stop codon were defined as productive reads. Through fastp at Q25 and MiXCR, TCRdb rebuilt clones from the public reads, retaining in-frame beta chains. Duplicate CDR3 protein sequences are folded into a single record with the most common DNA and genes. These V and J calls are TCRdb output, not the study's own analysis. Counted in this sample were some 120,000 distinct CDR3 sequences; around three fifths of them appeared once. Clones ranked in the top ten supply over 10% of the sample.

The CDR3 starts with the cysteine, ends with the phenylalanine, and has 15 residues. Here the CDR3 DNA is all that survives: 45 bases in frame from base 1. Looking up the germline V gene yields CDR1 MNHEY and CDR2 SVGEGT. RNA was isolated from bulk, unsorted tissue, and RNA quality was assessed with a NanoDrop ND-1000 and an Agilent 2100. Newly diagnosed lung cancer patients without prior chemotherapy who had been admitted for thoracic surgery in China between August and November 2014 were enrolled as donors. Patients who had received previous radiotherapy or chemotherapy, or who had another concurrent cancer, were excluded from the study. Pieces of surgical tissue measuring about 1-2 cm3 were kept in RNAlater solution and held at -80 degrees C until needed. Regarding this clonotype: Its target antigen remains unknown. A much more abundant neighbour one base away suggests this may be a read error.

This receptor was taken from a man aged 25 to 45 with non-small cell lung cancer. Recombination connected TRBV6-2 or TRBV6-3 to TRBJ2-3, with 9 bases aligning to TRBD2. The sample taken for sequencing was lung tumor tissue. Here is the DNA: TGTGCCAGCAGTTACCTGCGGGAGGGCACAGATGCGCAGTATTTT. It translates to CASSYLREGTDAQYF.